This T cell receptor beta chain was sequenced for a study of blood T cell repertoires in COVID-19. Overall study context: There were acute and convalescent COVID-19 samples, and they came from the United States, Italy and Spain. T cells, B-cell-depleted T cells, or PBMCs provided the cDNA or gDNA that served as material.

Per the authors' pipeline: Scientists estimated how many nucleated cells there were by amplifying reference gene primers. Profiled with immunoSEQ multiplex PCR; TCRdb holds only in-frame clones, not every one. For V, J and clone size, that table is used; D and trimming come from the DNA. The table lists some 97,000 clones, just over 90% of them singletons. The V end lost 6 bases, the J end lost 1 base, and 13 bases lay between the germline ends. The CDR3 contains 15 residues. Germline loops: CDR1 MNHEY, CDR2 SVGAGI. The V gene is TRBV6-5, the J gene TRBJ1-5; possibly TRBD1 for D (6 bases). Sample: peripheral blood. The receptor was isolated from a man in his fifties or sixties with acute or convalescent COVID-19. This chain's CDR3 is CASRYRAGSNQPQHF. Here the CDR3 DNA reads TGTGCCAGCAGGTACAGGGCGGGCAGCAATCAGCCCCAGCATTTT.